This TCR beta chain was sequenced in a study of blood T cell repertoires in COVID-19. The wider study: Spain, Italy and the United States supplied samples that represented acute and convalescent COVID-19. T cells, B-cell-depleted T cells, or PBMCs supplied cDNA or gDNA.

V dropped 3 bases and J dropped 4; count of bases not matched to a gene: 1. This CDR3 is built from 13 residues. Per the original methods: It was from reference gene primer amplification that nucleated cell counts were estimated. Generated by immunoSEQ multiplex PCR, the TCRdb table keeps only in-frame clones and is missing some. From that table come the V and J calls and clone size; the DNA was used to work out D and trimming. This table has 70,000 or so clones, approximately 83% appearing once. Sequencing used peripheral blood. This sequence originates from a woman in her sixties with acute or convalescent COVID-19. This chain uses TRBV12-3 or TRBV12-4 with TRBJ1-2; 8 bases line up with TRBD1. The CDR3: CASSLGTGYGYTF. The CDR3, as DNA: TGTGCCAGCAGTTTGGGGACAGGCTATGGCTACACCTTC.